The 19 T cell receptor beta chains below all came from one sample that was sequenced in a study of blood T cell repertoires in COVID-19. Assay used: immunoSEQ multiplex PCR; TCRdb lists only in-frame clones, some missing. The profile shows 200,000 to 250,000 clones, 88% of them singletons. The sample taken for sequencing was peripheral blood. These receptors all stem from a woman aged 30 to 39 with COVID-19, enrolled during active disease.

V usage is TRBV5-4 and J usage is TRBJ2-1; 11 bases line up with TRBD2. The CDR3 length is 16 residues. The V gene end was trimmed by 3 bases and the J gene end by 0 bases; junction bases not matched to a gene: 2. Germline V lookup: CDR1 SGHNT, CDR2 YYREEE (reference sequence). The CDR3 protein is CASSSGLADSYNEQFF. CDR3 DNA sequence: TGTGCCAGCAGCTCGGGACTAGCGGACTCCTACAATGAGCAGTTCTTC.

The rearrangement uses TRBV7-2 and TRBJ2-7, with 8 positions matching TRBD2. Trimming removed 1 base from V and 2 bases from J; junction bases left unmatched: 7. Germline CDR1 reads SGHTA; CDR2 reads FQGNSA. This CDR3 region has 16 residues. The CDR3 loop reads CASSLVQRGLAYEQYF. CDR3 sequence (DNA): TGTGCCAGCAGCTTAGTGCAGCGGGGGCTCGCCTACGAGCAGTACTTC. Supplemented by reference TRBV7-2 and TRBJ2-7, the full variable domain reads GAGVSQSPSNKVTEKGKDVELRCDPISGHTALYWYRQSLGQGLEFLIYFQGNSAPDKSGLPSDRFSAERTGGSVSTLTIQRTQQEDSAVYLCASSLVQRGLAYEQYFGPGTRLTVT.

This chain connects TRBV6-5 to TRBJ2-5; 10 bases line up with TRBD2. The CDR3 loop spans 15 amino acids. Germline loops: CDR1 MNHEY, CDR2 SVGAGI. V dropped 4 bases and J dropped 1; count of bases not matched to a gene: 3. The CDR3 spells CASSSLAGVQETQYF. The CDR3, as DNA: TGTGCCAGCAGTTCGCTAGCGGGAGTCCAAGAGACCCAGTACTTC.

In its sample, this clone was seen a few times. The rearrangement joins TRBV6-6 to TRBJ1-5; 9 bases fit TRBD1. The CDR3 length is 16 residues. Germline CDR1 MNHNY, CDR2 SVGAGI (reference sequence). With 0 bases clipped from V and 5 bases from J, the junction kept 5 bases outside the gene matches. The CDR3 sequence is CASSYSSGQGYQPQHF. The CDR3 DNA reads TGTGCCAGCAGTTACTCGTCAGGACAGGGGTATCAGCCCCAGCATTTT.

This chain links TRBV7-9 with TRBJ1-1; 9 nucleotides agree with TRBD1. Germline CDR1 and CDR2: SEHNR and FQNEAQ (reference sequence). This CDR3 has 14 residues. V lost 4 bases to trimming and J lost 8 bases; unmatched junction nucleotides: 8. The chain's CDR3 is CASSSTGGWTEAFF. The CDR3 DNA reads as TGTGCCAGCAGCTCGACAGGGGGATGGACGGAAGCTTTCTTT.

This clone was picked up one time. The chain joins TRBV29-1 to TRBJ1-2; D perhaps matches TRBD1 (5 bases). The germline V gene has CDR1 SQVTM and CDR2 ANQGSEA. The CDR3 contains 13 residues. V was trimmed by 4 bases and J by 5 bases, leaving 14 bases between them. The CDR3 region is CSVVIGTTYGYTF. The CDR3 DNA follows: TGCAGCGTTGTTATTGGGACTACTTATGGCTACACCTTC.

V is TRBV2 and J is TRBJ1-6; TRBD1 matches 10 bases. This CDR3 has 16 amino acids. J lost 9 bases, V lost 6 bases, and 11 bases had no gene match. CDR1 is SNHLY, CDR2 FYNNEI, per germline. DNA for the CDR3: TGTGCCAGCAGCTTAACCGGGACAGGGGCTGGTTCACCCCTCCACTTT. Translation: CASSLTGTGAGSPLHF.

The chain is built from TRBV24-1 and TRBJ2-2; D might be TRBD2 (6 bases). The CDR3 runs to 16 residues. Looked up from germline, CDR1 is KGHDR and CDR2 is SFDVKD. Trimming removed 5 bases at V and 3 bases at J, with 15 bases between. This CDR3 is CATSGGAGSDTGELFF. The CDR3 DNA reads as TGTGCCACCAGTGGAGGCGCGGGATCGGACACCGGGGAGCTGTTTTTT.

This chain uses TRBV12-5 with TRBJ2-3; 9 bases are shared with TRBD1. Trimming at V came to 4 bases and at J to 6 bases, leaving 11 bases not matched to a gene. CDR1 and CDR2 (germline): LGHNT, FRNRAP. The CDR3 is 16 amino acids. CDR3 coding DNA: TGTGCTAGTGGTTCTGGGGCCGGGACAGGGTCGGATACGCAGTATTTT. This sequence encodes CASGSGAGTGSDTQYF.

This chain uses TRBV21-1 with TRBJ2-7; the table's TRBD2 call for D was not verified on the DNA. TRBV21-1 is flagged as a pseudogene. The CDR3 has 19 residues. As DNA, the CDR3 is TGTGCCAGCAGCCGTATGATGAGGGGAATTGGGACTAGCAGCTACGAGCAGTACGTC. It codes for CASSRMMRGIGTSSYEQYV.

This chain uses TRBV2 with TRBJ1-2, with 10 positions matching TRBD1. The junction had 9 bases not matched to a gene; V was cut back by 10 bases and J by 7 bases. Germline CDR1 reads SNHLY; CDR2 reads FYNNEI. The length of the CDR3 is 13 residues. This CDR3 is CANRDRGPSGYTF. CDR3 bases: TGTGCCAACCGGGACAGGGGCCCCTCTGGCTACACCTTC.

This chain uses TRBV28 with TRBJ2-7, with 9 bases identical to TRBD2. Germline CDR1 reads MDHEN; CDR2 reads SYDVKM. V shed 3 bases, J shed 2 bases, and the junction held 5 bases outside the gene matches. The CDR3 loop spans 15 amino acids. CDR3 nucleotide sequence: TGTGCCAGCAGTTTGAGCCTAGCGGGAACCTACGAGCAGTACGTC. Translated, it gives CASSLSLAGTYEQYV.

V and J are TRBV6-2 or TRBV6-3 and TRBJ2-7, with D maybe TRBD1 (7 bases). There are 14 residues in the CDR3. Deletions cut 5 bases from V and 5 bases from J, with 16 bases between. Germline loops: CDR1 MNHEY, CDR2 SVGEGT. CDR3 in amino acids: CASSPRDSHNEQYF. In nucleotides, the CDR3 is TGTGCCAGCAGTCCGCGGGACAGTCACAACGAGCAGTACTTC.

V is TRBV19 and J is TRBJ1-2, with D possibly matching TRBD1 (5 bases). In germline, CDR1 is LNHDA, CDR2 SQIVND (reference sequence). The V end was cut by 1 base, the J end by 5 bases, with 14 bases between. The CDR3 is 15 amino acids. In nucleotides, the CDR3 is TGTGCCAGTAGTATAGCTCAAGCGCAGGGTTATGGCTACACCTTC. It is translated as CASSIAQAQGYGYTF.

The chain couples TRBV7-5 to TRBJ2-1; whether TRBD2, the table's D call, matches the DNA was not checked. TRBV7-5 is recorded as a pseudogene. This CDR3 comprises 11 residues. The CDR3 reads CARPTLGGWFF. The CDR3 nucleotides are TGTGCCAGGCCCACCCTAGGAGGTTGGTTCTTC.

This clone was counted a single time. V is TRBV27 and J is TRBJ1-5; D not certain. Germline assignment: CDR1 MNHEY and CDR2 SMNVEV (reference sequence). The ends were cut back, 3 bases at V and 10 bases at J, with 16 bases in the middle. The CDR3 loop spans 14 amino acids. The CDR3 nucleotides are TGTGCCAGCAGTTTGAATGCGGTCTCCAGCCCCCAGCATTTT. Translating gives CASSLNAVSSPQHF.

The V gene is TRBV28, the J gene TRBJ2-1; TRBD2 matches at 11 bases. J gave up 5 bases and V 3 bases, and 9 bases lay outside the gene matches. Looked up from germline, CDR1 is MDHEN and CDR2 is SYDVKM. The CDR3 totals 17 residues. The CDR3 loop reads CASSLSPLAGENNEQFF. CDR3 in DNA: TGTGCCAGCAGTTTGAGCCCACTAGCGGGGGAGAACAATGAGCAGTTCTTC. Variable domain in full (rest from reference TRBV28 and TRBJ2-1): DVKVTQSSRYLVKRTGEKVFLECVQDMDHENMFWYRQDPGLGLRLIYFSYDVKMKEKGDIPEGYSVSREKKERFSLILESASTNQTSMYLCASSLSPLAGENNEQFFGPGTRLTVL.

V is TRBV3-1 (or the pseudogene TRBV3-2) and J is TRBJ2-6; D may be TRBD2 (6 bases). Germline V gene sequence: CDR1 LGHDT, CDR2 YNNKEL (reference sequence). Trimming removed 2 bases at V and 2 bases at J, with 13 bases between. CDR3 length: 17 residues. The DNA for the CDR3 is TGTGCCAGCAGCCAATACCCGGGGGAACCTGGGGCCAACGTCCTGACTTTC. It encodes CASSQYPGEPGANVLTF.

This clone has a single count. This CDR3 reads CASSEDRRTGLGEKLFF. The CDR3 nucleotides read TGTGCCAGTAGTGAAGATAGACGGACAGGGTTAGGAGAAAAACTGTTTTTT. The genes are TRBV19 and TRBJ1-4; 8 nucleotides line up with TRBD1. The ends lost 5 bases at V and 8 bases at J; junction bases unmatched: 16. Germline V gives CDR1 LNHDA, CDR2 SQIVND (reference sequence). The CDR3 loop spans 17 amino acids.